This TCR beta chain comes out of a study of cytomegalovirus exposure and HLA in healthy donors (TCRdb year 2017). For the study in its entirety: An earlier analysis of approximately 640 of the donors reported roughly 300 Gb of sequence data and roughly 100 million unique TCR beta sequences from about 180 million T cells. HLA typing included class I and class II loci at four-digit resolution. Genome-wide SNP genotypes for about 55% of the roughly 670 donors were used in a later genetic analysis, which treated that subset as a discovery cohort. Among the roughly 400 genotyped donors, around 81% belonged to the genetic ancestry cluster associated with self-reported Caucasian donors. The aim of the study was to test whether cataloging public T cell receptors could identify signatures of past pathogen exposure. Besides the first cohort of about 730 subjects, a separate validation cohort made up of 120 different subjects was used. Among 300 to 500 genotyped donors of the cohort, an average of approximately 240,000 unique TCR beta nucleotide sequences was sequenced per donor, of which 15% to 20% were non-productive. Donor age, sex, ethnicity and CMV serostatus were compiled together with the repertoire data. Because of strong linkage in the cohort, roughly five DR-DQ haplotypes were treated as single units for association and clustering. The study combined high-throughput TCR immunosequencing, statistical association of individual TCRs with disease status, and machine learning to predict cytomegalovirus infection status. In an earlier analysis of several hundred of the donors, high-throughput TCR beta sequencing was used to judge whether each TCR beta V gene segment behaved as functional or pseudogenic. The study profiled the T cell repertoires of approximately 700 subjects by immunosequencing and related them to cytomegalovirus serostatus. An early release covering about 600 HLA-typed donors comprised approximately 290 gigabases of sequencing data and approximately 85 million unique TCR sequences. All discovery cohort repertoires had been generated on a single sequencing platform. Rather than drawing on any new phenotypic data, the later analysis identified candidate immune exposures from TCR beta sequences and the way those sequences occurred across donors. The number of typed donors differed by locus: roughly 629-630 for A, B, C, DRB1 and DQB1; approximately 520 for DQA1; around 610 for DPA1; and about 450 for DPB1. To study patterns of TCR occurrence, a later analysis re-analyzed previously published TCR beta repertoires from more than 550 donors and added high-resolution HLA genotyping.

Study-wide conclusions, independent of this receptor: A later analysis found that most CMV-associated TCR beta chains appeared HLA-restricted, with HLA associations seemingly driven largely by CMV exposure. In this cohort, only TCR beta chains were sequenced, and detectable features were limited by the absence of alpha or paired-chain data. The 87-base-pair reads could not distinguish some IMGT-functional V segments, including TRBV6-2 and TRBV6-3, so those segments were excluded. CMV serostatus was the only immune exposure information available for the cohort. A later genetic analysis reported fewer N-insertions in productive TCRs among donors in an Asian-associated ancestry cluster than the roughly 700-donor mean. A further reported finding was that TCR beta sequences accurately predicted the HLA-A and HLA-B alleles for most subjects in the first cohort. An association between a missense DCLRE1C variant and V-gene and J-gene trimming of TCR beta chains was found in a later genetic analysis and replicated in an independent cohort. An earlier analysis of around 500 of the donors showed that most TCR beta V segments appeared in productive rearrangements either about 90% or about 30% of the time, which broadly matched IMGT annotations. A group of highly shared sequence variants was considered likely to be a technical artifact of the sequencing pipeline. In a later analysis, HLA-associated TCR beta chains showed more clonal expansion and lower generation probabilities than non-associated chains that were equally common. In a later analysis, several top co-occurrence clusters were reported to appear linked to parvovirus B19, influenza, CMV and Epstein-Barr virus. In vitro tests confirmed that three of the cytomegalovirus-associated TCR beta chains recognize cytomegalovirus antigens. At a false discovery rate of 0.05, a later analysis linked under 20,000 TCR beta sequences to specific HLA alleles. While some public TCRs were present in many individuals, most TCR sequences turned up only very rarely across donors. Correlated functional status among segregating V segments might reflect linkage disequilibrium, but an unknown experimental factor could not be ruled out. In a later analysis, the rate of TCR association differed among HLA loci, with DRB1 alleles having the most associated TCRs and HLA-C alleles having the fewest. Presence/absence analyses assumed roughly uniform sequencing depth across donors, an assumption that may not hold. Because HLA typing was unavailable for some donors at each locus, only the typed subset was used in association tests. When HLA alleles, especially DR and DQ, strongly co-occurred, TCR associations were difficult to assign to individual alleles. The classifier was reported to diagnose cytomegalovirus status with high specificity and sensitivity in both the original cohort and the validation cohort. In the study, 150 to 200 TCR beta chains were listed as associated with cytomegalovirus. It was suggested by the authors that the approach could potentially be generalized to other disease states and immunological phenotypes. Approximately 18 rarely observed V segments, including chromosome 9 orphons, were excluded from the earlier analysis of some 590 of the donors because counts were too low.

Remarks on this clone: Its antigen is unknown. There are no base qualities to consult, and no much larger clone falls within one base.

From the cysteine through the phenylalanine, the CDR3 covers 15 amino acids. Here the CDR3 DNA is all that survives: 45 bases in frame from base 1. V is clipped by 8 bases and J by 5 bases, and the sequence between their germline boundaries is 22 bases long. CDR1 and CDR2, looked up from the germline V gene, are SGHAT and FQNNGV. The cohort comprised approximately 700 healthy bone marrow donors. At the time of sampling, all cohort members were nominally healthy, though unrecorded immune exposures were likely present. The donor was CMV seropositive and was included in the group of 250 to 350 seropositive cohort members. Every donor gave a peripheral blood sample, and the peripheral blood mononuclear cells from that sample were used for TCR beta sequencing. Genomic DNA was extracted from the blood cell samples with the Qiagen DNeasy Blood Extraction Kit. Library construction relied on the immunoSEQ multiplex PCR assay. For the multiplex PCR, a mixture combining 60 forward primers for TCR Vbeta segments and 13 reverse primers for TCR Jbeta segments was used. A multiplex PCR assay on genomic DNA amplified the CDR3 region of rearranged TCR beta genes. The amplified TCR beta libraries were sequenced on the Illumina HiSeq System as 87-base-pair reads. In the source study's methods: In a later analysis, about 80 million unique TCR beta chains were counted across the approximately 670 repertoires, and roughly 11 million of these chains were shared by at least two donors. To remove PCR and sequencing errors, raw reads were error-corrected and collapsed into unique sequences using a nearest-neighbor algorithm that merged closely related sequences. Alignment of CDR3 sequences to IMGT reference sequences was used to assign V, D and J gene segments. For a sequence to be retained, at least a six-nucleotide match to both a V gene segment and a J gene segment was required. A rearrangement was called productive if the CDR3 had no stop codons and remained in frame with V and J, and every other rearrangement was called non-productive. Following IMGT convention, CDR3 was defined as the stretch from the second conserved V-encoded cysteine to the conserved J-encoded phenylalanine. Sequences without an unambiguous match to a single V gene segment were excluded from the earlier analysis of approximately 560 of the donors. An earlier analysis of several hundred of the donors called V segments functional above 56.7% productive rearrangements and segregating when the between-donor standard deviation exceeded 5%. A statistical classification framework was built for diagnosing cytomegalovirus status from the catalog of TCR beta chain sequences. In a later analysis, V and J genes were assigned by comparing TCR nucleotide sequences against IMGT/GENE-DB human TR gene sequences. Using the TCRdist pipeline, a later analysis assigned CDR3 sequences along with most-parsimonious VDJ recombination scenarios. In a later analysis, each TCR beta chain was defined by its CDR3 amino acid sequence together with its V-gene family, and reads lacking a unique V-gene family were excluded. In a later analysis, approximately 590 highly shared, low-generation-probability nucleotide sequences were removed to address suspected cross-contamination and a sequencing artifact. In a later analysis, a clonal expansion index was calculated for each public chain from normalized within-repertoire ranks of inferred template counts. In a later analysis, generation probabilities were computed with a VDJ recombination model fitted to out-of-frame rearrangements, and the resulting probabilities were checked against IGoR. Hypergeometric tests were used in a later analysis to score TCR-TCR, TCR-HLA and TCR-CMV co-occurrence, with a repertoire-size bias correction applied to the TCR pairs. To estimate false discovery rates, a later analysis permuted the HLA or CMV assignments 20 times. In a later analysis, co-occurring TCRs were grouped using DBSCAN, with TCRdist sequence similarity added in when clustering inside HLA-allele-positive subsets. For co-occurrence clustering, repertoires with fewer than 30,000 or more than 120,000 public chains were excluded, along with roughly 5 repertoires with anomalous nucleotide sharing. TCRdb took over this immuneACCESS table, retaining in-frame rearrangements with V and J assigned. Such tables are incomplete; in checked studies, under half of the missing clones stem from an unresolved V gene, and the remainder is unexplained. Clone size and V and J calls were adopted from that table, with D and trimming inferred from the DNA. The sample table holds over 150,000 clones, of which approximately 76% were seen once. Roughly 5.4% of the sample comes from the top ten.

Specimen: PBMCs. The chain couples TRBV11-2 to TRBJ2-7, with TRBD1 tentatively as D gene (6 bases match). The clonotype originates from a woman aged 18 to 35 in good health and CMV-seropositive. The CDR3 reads CASYPLVGRGHEQYF. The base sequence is TGTGCCAGCTACCCATTGGTGGGCAGGGGACACGAGCAGTACTTC.